This TCR beta chain was captured by sequencing in a study of long-term antiretroviral therapy in people with HIV. From germline, CDR1 is DFQATT and CDR2 SNEGSKA (reference sequence). The CDR3 sequence is 10 residues long. The V and J ends lost 3 bases and 5 bases respectively, with 4 bases between them. Study-level results: Clones expanded before ART dominated the repertoire at all time points.

Investigators performed immunoSEQ version v3.0 at survey level. Researchers set sequencing to target roughly 35,000-55,000 T-cell genomes per sample. Method: immunoSEQ multiplex PCR; TCRdb's copy keeps in-frame clones and lacks some. The table shows tens of thousands of clones, with over 75% occurring only once. With respect to this clone: The target antigen is unknown.

The chain is built from TRBV20-1 and TRBJ2-5; D is undetermined. The specimen comprised unsorted PBMCs, sampled 2 years after starting antiretroviral therapy. The sequence derives from a man aged 50 or older with HIV. CDR3 bases: TGCAGTGCTAGCGAGGAGACCCAGTACTTC. Translated: CSASEETQYF.